This TCR beta chain was found in a study of T cell responses to AZD1222 COVID-19 vaccine. Germline V gene sequence: CDR1 SGHVS, CDR2 FQNEAQ. The CDR3 is 16 residues long. V was shortened by 0 bases and J by 0 bases, with 12 bases between the two germline ends. Profiling relied on immunoSEQ multiplex PCR, and the TCRdb table lists in-frame clones only, not all of them. The sample shows over 110,000 clones, 90% to 95% of them seen only once. This TCR came from an adult who had recovered from COVID-19. The rearrangement joins TRBV7-8 to TRBJ2-7; TRBD1 might be the D (6 bases). This sample comprised peripheral blood, obtained after recovery from COVID-19. The chain's CDR3 is CASSLALDSSSYEQYF. The CDR3 nucleotides read TGTGCCAGCAGCTTAGCGCTGGACAGCAGCTCCTACGAGCAGTACTTC.